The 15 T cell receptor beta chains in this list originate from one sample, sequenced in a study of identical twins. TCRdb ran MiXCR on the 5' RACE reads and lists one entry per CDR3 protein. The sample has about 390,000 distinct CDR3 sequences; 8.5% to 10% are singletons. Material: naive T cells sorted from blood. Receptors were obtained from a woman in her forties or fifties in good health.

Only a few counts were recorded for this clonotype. The CDR3 here is CASQDTSSGNTIYF. CDR3 sequence (DNA): TGCGCCAGTCAGGACACCTCCTCTGGAAACACCATATATTTT. The rearrangement joins TRBV5-1 to TRBJ1-3; TRBD1 is a possible D gene (5 bases). This CDR3 is built from 14 residues. In germline, CDR1 is SGHRS, CDR2 YFSETQ. Deletions cut 8 bases from V and 0 bases from J, with 12 bases between.

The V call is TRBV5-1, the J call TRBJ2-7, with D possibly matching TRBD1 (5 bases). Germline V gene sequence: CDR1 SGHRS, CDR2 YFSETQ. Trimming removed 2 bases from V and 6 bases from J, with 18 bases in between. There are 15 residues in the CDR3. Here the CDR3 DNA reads TGCGCCAGCAGCTTTACCCTACAGGCCAGTGGCGAGCAGTACTTC. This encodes CASSFTLQASGEQYF. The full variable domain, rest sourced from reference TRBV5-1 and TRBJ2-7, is KAGVTQTPRYLIKTRGQQVTLSCSPISGHRSVSWYQQTPGQGLQFLFEYFSETQRNKGNFPGRFSGRQFSNSRSEMNVSTLELGDSALYLCASSFTLQASGEQYFGPGTRLTVT.

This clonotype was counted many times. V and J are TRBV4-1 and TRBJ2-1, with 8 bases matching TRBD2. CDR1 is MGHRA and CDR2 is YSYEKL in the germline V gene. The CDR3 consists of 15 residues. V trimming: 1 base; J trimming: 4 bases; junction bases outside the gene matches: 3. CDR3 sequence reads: CASSQVASGYNEQFF. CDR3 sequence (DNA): TGCGCCAGCAGCCAAGTGGCTAGCGGGTACAATGAGCAGTTCTTC.

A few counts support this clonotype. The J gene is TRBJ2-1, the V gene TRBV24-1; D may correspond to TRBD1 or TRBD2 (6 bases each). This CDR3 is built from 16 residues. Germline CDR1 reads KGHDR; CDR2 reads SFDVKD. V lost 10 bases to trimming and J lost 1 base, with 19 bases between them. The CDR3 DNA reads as TGTGCCACGGCCAAGGGGGGTCAGGGGTCCTACAATGAGCAGTTCTTC. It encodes CATAKGGQGSYNEQFF.

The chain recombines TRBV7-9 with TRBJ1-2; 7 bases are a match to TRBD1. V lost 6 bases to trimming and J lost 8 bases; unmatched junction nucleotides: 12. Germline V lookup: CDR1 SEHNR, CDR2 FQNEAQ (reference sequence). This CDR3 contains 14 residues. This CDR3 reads CASRFGTVGEGYTF. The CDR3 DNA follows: TGTGCCAGCAGATTCGGGACAGTTGGAGAAGGCTACACCTTC.

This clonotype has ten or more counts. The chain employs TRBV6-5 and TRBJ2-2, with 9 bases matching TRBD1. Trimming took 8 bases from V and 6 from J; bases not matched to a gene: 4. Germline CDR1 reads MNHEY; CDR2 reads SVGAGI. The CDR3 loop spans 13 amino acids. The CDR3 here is CASRDRVSGELFF. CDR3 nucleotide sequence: TGTGCCAGCCGGGACAGGGTTTCCGGGGAGCTGTTTTTT.

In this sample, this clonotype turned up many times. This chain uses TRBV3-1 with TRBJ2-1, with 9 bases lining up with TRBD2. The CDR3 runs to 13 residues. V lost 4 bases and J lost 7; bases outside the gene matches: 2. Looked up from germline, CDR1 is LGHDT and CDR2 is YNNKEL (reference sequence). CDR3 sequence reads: CASSLTSGNEQFF. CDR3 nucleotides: TGTGCCAGCAGCCTTACTAGCGGGAATGAGCAGTTCTTC.

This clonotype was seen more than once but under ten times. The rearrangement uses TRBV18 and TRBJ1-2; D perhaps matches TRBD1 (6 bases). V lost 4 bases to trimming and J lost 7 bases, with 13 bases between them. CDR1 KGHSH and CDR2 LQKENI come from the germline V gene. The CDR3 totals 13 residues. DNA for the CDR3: TGTGCCAGCTCACAGGCAGGGGTGGTTGGCTACACCTTC. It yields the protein CASSQAGVVGYTF.

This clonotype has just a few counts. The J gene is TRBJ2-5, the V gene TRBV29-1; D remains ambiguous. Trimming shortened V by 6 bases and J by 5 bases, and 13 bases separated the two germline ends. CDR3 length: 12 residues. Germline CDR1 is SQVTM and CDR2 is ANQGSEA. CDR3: CSVRPVGETQYF. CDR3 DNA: TGCAGCGTCAGACCGGTGGGGGAGACCCAGTACTTC.

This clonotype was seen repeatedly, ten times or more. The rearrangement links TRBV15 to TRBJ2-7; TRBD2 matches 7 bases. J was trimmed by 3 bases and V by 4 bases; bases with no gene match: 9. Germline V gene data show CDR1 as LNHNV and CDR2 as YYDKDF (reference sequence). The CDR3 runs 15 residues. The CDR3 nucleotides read TGTGCCACCAGCATTGGGGGGGTTCCGATCTACGAGCAGTACTTC. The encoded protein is CATSIGGVPIYEQYF.

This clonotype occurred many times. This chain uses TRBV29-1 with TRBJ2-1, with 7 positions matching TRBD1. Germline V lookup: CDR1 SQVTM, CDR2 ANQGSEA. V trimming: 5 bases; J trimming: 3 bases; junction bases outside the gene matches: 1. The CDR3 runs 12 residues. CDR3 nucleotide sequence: TGCAGCGTTTGGGACAGCTACAATGAGCAGTTCTTC. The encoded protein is CSVWDSYNEQFF.

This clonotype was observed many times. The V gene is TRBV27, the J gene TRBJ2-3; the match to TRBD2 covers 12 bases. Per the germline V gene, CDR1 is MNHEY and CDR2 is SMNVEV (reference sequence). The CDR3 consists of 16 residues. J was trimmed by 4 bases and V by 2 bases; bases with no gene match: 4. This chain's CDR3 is CASSLLAGGRSDTQYF. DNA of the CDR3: TGTGCCAGCAGTTTACTAGCGGGAGGGAGGTCAGATACGCAGTATTTT.

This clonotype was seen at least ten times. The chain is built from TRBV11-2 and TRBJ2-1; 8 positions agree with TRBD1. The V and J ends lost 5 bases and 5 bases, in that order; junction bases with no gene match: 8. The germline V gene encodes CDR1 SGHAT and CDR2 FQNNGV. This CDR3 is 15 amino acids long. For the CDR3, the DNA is TGTGCCAGCAGCCTTGGACAGGGCGCAAACAATGAGCAGTTCTTC. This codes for CASSLGQGANNEQFF.

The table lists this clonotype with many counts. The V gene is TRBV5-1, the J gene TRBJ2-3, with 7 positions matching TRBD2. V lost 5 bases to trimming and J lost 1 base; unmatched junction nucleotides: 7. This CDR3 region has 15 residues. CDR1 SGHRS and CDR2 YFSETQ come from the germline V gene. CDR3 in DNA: TGCGCCAGCAGTGACGGTGCGGGAGGCACAGATACGCAGTATTTT. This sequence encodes CASSDGAGGTDTQYF.

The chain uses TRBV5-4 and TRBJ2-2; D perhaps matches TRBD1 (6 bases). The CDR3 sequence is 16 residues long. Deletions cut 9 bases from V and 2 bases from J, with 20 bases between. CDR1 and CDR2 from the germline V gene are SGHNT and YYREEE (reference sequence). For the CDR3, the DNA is TGTGCCACCAACAGAGCAGGGGTGCAAAACACCGGGGAGCTGTTTTTT. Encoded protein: CATNRAGVQNTGELFF.